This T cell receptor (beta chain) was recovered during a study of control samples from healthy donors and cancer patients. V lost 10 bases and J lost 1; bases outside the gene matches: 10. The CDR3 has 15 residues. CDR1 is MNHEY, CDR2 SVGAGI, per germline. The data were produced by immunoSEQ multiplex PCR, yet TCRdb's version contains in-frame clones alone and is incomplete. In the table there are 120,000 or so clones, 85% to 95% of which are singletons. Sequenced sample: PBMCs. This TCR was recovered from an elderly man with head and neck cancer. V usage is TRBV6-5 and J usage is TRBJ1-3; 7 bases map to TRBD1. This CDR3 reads CATRVGGASGNTIYF. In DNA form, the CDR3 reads TGTGCCACCAGAGTAGGGGGCGCTTCTGGAAACACCATATATTTT.